This T cell receptor (beta chain) was profiled in a study of response to subunit inactivated influenza vaccine. Study observations and caveats: The authors suggested that every seasonal influenza vaccination recruits few new T cells.

From germline, CDR1 is SGHKS and CDR2 YYEKEE (reference sequence). V gave up 6 bases and J gave up 1 base, with 10 bases separating them. The length of the CDR3 is 13 residues. One entry per CDR3 protein, called by TCRdb with MiXCR from the RT-PCR reads. The sample includes 200,000 to 250,000 distinct CDR3 sequences, 12% of them seen just once. This clonotype turned up a few times. As yet, its antigen is unknown. The clonotype was recovered from a man aged 45 to 65 who received an inactivated influenza vaccine. The sequenced sample was non-naive T cells sorted from PBMCs, obtained 14 days before vaccination. The chain is built from TRBV5-5 and TRBJ1-1; D remains unclear. The CDR3, as DNA: TGTGCCAGCAACTCCGCAGGGAACACTGAAGCTTTCTTT. Its protein is CASNSAGNTEAFF.